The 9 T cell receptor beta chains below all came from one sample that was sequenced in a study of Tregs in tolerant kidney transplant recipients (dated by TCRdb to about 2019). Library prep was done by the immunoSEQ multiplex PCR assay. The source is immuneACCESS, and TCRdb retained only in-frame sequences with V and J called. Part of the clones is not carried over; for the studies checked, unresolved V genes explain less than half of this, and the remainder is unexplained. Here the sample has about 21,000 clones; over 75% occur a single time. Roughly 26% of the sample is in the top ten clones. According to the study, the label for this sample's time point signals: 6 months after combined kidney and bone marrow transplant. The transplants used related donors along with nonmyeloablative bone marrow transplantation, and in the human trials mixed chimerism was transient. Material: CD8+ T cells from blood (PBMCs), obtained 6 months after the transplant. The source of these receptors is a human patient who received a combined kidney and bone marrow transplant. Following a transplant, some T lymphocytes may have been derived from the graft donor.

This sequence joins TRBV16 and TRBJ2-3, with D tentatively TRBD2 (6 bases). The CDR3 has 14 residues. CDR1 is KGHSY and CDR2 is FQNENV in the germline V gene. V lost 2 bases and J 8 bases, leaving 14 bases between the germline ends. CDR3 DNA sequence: TGTGCCAGCAGCCAAGAGAGCGGGCGGAGTACGCAGTATTTT. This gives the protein CASSQESGRSTQYF.

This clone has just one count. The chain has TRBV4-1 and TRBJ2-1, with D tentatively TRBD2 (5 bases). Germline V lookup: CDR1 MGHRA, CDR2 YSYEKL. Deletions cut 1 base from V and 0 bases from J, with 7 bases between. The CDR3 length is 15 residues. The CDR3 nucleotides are TGCGCCAGCAGCCAAGGCAGCGGCTCCTACAATGAGCAGTTCTTC. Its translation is CASSQGSGSYNEQFF.

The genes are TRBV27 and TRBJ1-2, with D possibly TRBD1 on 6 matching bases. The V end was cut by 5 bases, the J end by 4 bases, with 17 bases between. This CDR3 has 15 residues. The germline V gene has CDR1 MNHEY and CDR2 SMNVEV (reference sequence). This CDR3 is CASSQPGALPYGYTF. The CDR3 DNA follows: TGTGCCAGCAGTCAACCAGGGGCGCTACCCTATGGCTACACCTTC.

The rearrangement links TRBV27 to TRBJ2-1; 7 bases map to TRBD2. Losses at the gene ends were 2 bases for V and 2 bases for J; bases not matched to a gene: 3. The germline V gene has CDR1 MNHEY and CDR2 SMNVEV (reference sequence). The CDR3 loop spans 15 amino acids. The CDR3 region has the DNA TGTGCCAGCAGTTTAAGCGGGAACGCCTACAATGAGCAGTTCTTC. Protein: CASSLSGNAYNEQFF.

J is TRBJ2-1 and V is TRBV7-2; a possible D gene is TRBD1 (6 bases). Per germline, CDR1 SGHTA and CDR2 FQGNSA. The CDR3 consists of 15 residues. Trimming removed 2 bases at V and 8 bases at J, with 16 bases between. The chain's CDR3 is CASSLIGTKGDEQFF. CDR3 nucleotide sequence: TGTGCCAGCAGCTTAATCGGGACAAAAGGGGATGAGCAGTTCTTC.

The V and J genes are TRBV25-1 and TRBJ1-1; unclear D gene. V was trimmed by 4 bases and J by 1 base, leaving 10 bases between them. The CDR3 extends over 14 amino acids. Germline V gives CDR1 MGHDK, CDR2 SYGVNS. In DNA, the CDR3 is TGTGCCAGCAGTGTATGGGGAGGGAACACTGAAGCTTTCTTT. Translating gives CASSVWGGNTEAFF.

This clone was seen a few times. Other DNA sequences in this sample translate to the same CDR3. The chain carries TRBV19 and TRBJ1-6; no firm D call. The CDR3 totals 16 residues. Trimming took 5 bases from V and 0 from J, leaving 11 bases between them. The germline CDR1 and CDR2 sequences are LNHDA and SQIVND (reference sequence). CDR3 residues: CASSASGSSYNSPLHF. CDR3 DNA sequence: TGTGCCAGTAGTGCCTCCGGGAGCTCCTATAATTCACCCCTCCACTTT.

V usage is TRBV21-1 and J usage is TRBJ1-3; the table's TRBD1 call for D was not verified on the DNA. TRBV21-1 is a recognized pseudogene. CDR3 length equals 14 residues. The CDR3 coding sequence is TGTGCCAGCAGCAAAGTACAGGTCGGAAACACCATATATTTT. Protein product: CASSKVQVGNTIYF.

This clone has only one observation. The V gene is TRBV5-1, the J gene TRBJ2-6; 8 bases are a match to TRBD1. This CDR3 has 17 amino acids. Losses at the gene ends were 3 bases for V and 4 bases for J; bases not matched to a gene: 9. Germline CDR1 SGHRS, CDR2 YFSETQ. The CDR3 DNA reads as TGCGCCAGCAGCTGGGGACAGGCCGAAGGGGGGGCCAACGTCCTGACTTTC. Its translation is CASSWGQAEGGANVLTF.